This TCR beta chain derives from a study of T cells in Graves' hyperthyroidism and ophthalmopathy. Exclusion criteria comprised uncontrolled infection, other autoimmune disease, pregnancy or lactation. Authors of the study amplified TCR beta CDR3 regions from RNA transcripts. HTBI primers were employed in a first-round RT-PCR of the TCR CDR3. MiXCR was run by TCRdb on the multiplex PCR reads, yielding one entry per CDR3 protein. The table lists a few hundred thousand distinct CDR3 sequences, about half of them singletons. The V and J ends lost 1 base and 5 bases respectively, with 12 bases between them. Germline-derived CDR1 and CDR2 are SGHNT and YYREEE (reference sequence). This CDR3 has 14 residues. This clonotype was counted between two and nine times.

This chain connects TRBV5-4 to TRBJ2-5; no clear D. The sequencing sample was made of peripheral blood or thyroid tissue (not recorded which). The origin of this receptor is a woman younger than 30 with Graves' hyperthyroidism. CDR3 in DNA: TGTGCCAGCAGCTTGAACCCAGGAAGGGAGACCCAGTACTTC. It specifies CASSLNPGRETQYF.